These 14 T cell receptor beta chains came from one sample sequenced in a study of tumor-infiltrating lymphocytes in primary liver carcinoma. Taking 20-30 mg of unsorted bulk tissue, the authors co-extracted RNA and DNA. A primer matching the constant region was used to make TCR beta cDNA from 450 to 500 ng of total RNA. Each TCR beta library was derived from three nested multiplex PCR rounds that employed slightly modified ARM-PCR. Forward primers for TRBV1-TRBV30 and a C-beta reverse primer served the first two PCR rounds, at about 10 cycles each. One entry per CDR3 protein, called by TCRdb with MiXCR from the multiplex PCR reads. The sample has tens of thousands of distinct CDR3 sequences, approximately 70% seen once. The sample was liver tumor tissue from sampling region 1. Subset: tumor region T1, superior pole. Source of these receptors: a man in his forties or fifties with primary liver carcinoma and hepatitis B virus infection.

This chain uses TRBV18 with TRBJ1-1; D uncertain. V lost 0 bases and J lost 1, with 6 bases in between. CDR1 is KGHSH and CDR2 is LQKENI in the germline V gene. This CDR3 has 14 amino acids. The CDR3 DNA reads TGTGCCAGCTCACCACCGAATAGGAACACTGAAGCTTTCTTT. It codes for CASSPPNRNTEAFF.

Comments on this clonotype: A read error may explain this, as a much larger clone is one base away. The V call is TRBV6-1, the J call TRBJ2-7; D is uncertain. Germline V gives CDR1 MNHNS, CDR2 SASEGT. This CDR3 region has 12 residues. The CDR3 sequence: CANSEGYYKQYF. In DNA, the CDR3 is TGTGCCAACAGTGAAGGTTATTACAAGCAGTACTTC.

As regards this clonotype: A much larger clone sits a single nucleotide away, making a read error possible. The CDR3 is CASSRLAGTSGRWPGELFF. In DNA form, the CDR3 reads TGTGCCAGCAGCCGACTTGCCGGGACTAGCGGGAGATGGCCCGGGGAGCTGTTTTTT. The chain links TRBV5-5 to TRBJ2-2; 14 positions agree with TRBD2. The CDR3 covers 19 residues. After removal of 4 bases from V and 6 bases from J, the junction contained 14 bases not matched to a gene. From germline, CDR1 is SGHKS and CDR2 YYEKEE (reference sequence).

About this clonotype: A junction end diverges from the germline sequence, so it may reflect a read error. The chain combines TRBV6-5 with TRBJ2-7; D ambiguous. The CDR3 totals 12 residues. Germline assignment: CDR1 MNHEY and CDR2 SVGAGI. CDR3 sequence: CTSSSFPDEQYF. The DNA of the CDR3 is TGTACCAGCAGTTCCTTCCCCGACGAGCAGTACTTC.

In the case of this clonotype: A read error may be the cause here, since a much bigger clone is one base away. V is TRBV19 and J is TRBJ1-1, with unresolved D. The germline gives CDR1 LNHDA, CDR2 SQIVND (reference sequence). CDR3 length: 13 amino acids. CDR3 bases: TGTGCCAGTAGTCAAAGGGAGAACACTGGAGCTTTCTTT. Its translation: CASSQRENTGAFF.

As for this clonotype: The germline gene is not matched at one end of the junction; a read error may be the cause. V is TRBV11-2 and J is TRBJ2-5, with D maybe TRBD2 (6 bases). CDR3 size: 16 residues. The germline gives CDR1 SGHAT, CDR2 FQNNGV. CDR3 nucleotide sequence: TGTGCTAGCAAATCCCGGGACTCGGCCCATCAAGAGACCCAGTACTTC. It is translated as CASKSRDSAHQETQYF.

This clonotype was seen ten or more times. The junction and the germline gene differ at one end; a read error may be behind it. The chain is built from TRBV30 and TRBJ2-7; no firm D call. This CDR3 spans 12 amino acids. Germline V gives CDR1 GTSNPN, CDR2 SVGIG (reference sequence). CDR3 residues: CTWSGYTYEQYF. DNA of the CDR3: TGTACCTGGAGTGGTTACACCTACGAGCAGTACTTC. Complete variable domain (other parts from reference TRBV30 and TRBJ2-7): SQTIHQWPATLVQPVGSPLSLECTVEGTSNPNLYWYRQAAGRGLQLLFYSVGIGQISSEVPQNLSASRPQDRQFILSSKKLLLSDSGFYLCTWSGYTYEQYFGPGTRLTVT.

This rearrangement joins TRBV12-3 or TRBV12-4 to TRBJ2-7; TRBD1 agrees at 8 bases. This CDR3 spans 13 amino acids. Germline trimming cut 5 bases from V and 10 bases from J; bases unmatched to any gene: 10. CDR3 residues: CASSQQGVADQYF. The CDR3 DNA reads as TGTGCCAGCAGTCAACAGGGGGTTGCCGACCAGTACTTC.

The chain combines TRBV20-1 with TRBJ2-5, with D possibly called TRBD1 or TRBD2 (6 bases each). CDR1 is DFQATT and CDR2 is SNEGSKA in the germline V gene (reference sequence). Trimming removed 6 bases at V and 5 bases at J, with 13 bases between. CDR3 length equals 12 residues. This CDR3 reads CSAPSDRETQYF. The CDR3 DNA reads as TGCAGTGCCCCTAGCGACAGGGAGACCCAGTACTTC.

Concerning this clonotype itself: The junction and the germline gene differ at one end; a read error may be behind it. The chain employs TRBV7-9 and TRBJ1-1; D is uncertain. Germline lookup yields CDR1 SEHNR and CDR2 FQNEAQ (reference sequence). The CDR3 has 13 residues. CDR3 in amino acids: CDSSRLGGTEAFF. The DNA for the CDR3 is TGTGACAGCAGCCGCCTGGGAGGGACTGAAGCTTTCTTT.

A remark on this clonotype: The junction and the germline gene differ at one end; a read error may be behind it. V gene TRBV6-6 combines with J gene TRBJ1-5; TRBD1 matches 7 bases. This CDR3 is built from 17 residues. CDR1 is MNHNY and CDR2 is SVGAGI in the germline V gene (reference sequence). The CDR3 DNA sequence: TGTGACAGCAGTTACCCCCAGACAGGGAATAGCAATCAGCCCCAGCATTTT. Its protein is CDSSYPQTGNSNQPQHF.

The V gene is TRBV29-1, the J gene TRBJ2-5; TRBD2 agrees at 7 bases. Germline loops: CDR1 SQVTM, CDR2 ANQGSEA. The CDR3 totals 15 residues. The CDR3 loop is CSAWAAGVGQETQYF. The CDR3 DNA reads TGCAGTGCTTGGGCGGCGGGAGTGGGCCAAGAGACCCAGTACTTC. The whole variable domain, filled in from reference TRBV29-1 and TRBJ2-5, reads SAVISQKPSRDICQRGTSLTIQCQVDSQVTMMFWYRQQPGQSLTLIATANQGSEATYESGFVIDKFPISRPNLTFSTLTVSNMSPEDSSIYLCSAWAAGVGQETQYFGPGTRLLVL.

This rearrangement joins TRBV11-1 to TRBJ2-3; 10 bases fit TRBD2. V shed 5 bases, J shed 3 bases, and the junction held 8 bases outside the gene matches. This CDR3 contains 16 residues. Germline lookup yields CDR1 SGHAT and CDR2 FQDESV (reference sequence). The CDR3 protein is CASSLGTSALTDTQYF. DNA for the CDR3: TGTGCCAGCAGCCTCGGGACTAGCGCACTGACAGATACGCAGTATTTT.

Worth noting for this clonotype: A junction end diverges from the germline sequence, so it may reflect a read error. CDR3 in amino acids: CGGSDRQEATDMQYF. CDR3 nucleotide sequence: TGTGGCGGCAGTGACCGACAGGAAGCCACAGATATGCAGTATTTT. The chain joins TRBV6-1 to TRBJ2-3; weak D call: TRBD1 (6 bases). The CDR3 is 15 residues long. CDR1 and CDR2 (germline): MNHNS, SASEGT.